This T cell receptor beta chain was sequenced during a study of T cell responses to AZD1222 COVID-19 vaccine. This CDR3 spans 14 amino acids. V gave up 7 bases and J gave up 2 bases; unmatched junction bases: 8. The germline V gene has CDR1 GTSNPN and CDR2 SVGIG (reference sequence). Study results and caveats: Spike regions recognized by vaccine-associated CD4 TCRs spanned the protein, led by 160-218 and 743-854.

Sequencing was performed with immunoSEQ multiplex PCR; in TCRdb, only in-frame clones are kept and a portion is missing. This table has 95,000 to 130,000 clones, 70% to 90% appearing once. Note on this clone: Its antigen is as yet unknown.

The input for sequencing was peripheral blood, taken on day 0 of MenACWY control vaccination. The V gene is TRBV30, the J gene TRBJ2-1; TRBD1 matches at 7 bases. This TCR derives from an adult in good health. CDR3 sequence: CALAQGSPYNEQFF. CDR3 coding DNA: TGTGCCTTAGCACAGGGGAGCCCCTACAATGAGCAGTTCTTC. Supplemented by reference TRBV30 and TRBJ2-1, the full variable domain reads SQTIHQWPATLVQPVGSPLSLECTVEGTSNPNLYWYRQAAGRGLQLLFYSVGIGQISSEVPQNLSASRPQDRQFILSSKKLLLSDSGFYLCALAQGSPYNEQFFGPGTRLTVL.